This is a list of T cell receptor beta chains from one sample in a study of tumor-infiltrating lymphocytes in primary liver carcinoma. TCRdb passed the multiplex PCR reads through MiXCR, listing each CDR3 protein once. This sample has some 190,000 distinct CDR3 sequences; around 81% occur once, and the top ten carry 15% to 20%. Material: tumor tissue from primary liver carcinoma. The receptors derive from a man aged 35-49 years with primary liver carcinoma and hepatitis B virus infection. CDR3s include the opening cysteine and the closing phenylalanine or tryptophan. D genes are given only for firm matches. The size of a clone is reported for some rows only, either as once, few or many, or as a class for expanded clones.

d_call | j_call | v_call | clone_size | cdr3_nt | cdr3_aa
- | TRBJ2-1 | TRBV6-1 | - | TGTGCCAGCACCCCTTATATTAACAGAGGCTACAATGAGCAGTTCTTC | CASTPYINRGYNEQFF
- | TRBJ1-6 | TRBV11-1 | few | TGTACCAGCAACCGGATACTGGTTTCACCCCTCCACTTT | CTSNRILVSPLHF
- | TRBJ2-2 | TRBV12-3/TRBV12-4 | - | TGTGCCAGCAGGGCCCAGGGTAACTTAGAGCTGTTCTTT | CASRAQGNLELFF
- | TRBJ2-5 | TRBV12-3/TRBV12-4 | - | TGTGCCAGCGCTCGGGGACAATCCCAAGAGACCCAGTACTTC | CASARGQSQETQYF
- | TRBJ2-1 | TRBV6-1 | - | TGTACCAGCACCCTAGGGTCGCAGATAGGGGACTCCTACGAGCAGTTCTTC | CTSTLGSQIGDSYEQFF
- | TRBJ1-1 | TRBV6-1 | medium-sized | TGTGCCAGCTCACGGGAGCGGGGCACTGAAGCTTTCTTT | CASSRERGTEAFF
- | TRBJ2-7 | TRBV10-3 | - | TGTGCCTTCAGGGGACCAGGGATCAACGAGCAGTACTTC | CAFRGPGINEQYF
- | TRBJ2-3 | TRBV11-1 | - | TGTGCCAGCAGCATTGGGGGAAGCTCTGTTGGAGCCCGCACAGATATGCAGTATTTT | CASSIGGSSVGARTDMQYF
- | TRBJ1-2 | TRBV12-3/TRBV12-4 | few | TGTGCCAGCAGTTTAGAGGATCGCGACTACACCTTC | CASSLEDRDYTF
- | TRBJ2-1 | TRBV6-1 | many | TGTGCCAGCCACAGTGGGAGCTACAATGAGCAGTTCTTC | CASHSGSYNEQFF
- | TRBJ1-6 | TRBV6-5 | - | TGTCCCAGCAGTAAAACCCTTAGTAAGGAGTTACCCCTCCACTTT | CPSSKTLSKELPLHF
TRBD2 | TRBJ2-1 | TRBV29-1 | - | TGCAGCGTTGAAGATACCAGCTGGGGGGGTCGAGGTAATGAGCAGTTCTTC | CSVEDTSWGGRGNEQFF
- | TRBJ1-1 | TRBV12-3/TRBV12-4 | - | TGTGCCTGCAGCCCCCTCTGGATTGAAGCTTTCTTT | CACSPLWIEAFF
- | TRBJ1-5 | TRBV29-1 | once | TGCAACATTGTCGGACAGATCAATCAGCCCCAACATTTT | CNIVGQINQPQHF
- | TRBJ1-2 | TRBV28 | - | TGTGTCAGCAGTTTATCAGGGGAAAACTATGACTACACCTTC | CVSSLSGENYDYTF
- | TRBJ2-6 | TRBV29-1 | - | TGCAGCGTTGTTTTTGGGGCCAACGTCCCGACATTC | CSVVFGANVPTF
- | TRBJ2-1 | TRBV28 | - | TGTGCCAACAGTTTAGCAGGGGCCACCTACAATGAGCAGTTCTTC | CANSLAGATYNEQFF
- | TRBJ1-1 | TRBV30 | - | TGTGCCTGGATGAGCGCTAACACTGAAGCTTTCTTT | CAWMSANTEAFF
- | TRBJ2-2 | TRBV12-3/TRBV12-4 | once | TGTAACAGCAGTTTGGTCCCCGGGGAGCTGTTTTTT | CNSSLVPGELFF
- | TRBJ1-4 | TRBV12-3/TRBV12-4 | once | TGTGCCACCAGCCTCCTTCGTGATGAAAAACTGTTTTTT | CATSLLRDEKLFF
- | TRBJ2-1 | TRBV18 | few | TGTGCCAGCTCACCGGACTACAATGAGCAGTTCTTC | CASSPDYNEQFF
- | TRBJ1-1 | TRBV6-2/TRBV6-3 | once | TGTGCCAGCAGTTCGGCAGGGCCAGTATTCTTT | CASSSAGPVFF
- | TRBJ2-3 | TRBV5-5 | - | TGTGCCAGCAGCTCCGGGACGGTTAGCACAGGTACGCAGTATTTT | CASSSGTVSTGTQYF
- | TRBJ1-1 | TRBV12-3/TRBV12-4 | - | TGTACCAGCAGTACCCAGGATATAAACACTGAAGCTTTCTTT | CTSSTQDINTEAFF
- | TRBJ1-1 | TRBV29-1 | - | TGTAGCGTGAAGGGGGTTAGAAATGAAGCATTCTTT | CSVKGVRNEAFF
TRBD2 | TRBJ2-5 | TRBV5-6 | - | TGTGCCAGCGGAACTAGCGGGAGGGATCAAAAGACCCAGTACTTC | CASGTSGRDQKTQYF
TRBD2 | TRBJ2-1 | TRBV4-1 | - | TGCGCCAGCAGCCAAGGGACTAGCGGGGGGGCCTTCGAATCCTTC | CASSQGTSGGAFESF
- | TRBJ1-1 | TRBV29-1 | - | TGCAGCGGGGGACGGGAAGGCTGTCAGAACACAGAAGCTTTCTTT | CSGGREGCQNTEAFF
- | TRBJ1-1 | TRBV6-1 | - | TGTGCCAGCGGGACTGGCTGTACTGAAGCTTTCTTT | CASGTGCTEAFF
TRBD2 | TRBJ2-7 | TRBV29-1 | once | TGCAGCGTTGGGACTAGCGGGGAGTACTACGAGCAGTACTTC | CSVGTSGEYYEQYF
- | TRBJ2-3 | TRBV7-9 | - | TGTGCCAGCAGCAAAGGGGGCAGCGGGGCCAGCAGGAGTACGCAGTATTTT | CASSKGGSGASRSTQYF
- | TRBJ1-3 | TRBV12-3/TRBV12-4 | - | TGTGCCAGCAGTCTTGACCAGCGTATCTATGGAAACACTATATATTTT | CASSLDQRIYGNTIYF
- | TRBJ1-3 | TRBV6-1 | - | TGTACCAGCAGTGAACTGTTAGGGACCTCCTCTGGAAACACCATATATTTT | CTSSELLGTSSGNTIYF
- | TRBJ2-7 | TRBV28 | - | TGTGCCAGCAGTTCCCCTGGGACTCCCATGGCGCACGAGCAGTACTTC | CASSSPGTPMAHEQYF